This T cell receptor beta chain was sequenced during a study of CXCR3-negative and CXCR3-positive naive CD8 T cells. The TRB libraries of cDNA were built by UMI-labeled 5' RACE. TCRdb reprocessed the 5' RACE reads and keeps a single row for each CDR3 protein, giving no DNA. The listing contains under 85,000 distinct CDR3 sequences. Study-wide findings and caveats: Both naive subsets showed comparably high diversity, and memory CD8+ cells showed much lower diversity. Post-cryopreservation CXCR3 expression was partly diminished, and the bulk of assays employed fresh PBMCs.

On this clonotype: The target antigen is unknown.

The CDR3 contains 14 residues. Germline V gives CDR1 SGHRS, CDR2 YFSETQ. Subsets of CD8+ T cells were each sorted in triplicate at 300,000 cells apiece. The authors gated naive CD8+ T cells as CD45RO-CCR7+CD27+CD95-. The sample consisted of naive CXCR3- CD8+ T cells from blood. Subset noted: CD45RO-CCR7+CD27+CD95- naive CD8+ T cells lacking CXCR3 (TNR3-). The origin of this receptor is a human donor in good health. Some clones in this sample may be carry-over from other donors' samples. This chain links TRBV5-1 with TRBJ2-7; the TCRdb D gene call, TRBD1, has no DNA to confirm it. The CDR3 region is CASSLAGTGIEQYF.